The 3 T cell receptor beta chains below were found in one sample sequenced in a study of spatial heterogeneity in lung cancer. A single record per CDR3 protein comes from TCRdb applying MiXCR to the 5' RACE reads. The repertoire has more than 75,000 distinct CDR3 sequences, over 10% of them found once; the top ten carry under 5.5%. Time point: sample taken at primary tumor resection. Unsorted whole RNA of tumor, nontumor lung or frozen PBMC was sequenced. The sequencing here drew on PBMCs, taken at surgery. All receptors derive from a male donor with early-stage non-small cell lung cancer.

This clonotype was detected only a few times. The rearrangement uses TRBV14 and TRBJ1-6; the D gene is possibly TRBD1 (5 bases). V lost 3 bases and J 9 bases, leaving 21 bases between the germline ends. Looked up from germline, CDR1 is SGHDN and CDR2 is FVKESK. CDR3 length: 17 amino acids. The CDR3: CASSHSVQARVTSPLHF. The CDR3 DNA sequence: TGTGCCAGCAGCCACTCAGTACAAGCCAGGGTTACTTCACCCCTCCACTTT.

The rearrangement links TRBV7-9 to TRBJ1-1; maybe TRBD1 (6 bases). CDR1 is SEHNR, CDR2 FQNEAQ, per germline (reference sequence). Trimming removed 5 bases from V and 2 bases from J, with 18 bases in between. This CDR3 contains 16 residues. The CDR3 spells CASSLPSQGTNTEAFF. CDR3 sequence (DNA): TGTGCCAGCAGCCTACCCTCACAGGGTACCAACACTGAAGCTTTCTTT.

This clonotype was seen a few times. The chain combines TRBV5-1 with TRBJ2-3; D is uncertain. Germline V gene sequence: CDR1 SGHRS, CDR2 YFSETQ. The CDR3 sequence is 16 residues long. V was cut by 5 bases and J by 0 bases, with 16 bases left in between. The CDR3 bases are TGCGCCAGCAGTTTGAGCTACATCGCTAGCACAGATACGCAGTATTTT. Its translation is CASSLSYIASTDTQYF.